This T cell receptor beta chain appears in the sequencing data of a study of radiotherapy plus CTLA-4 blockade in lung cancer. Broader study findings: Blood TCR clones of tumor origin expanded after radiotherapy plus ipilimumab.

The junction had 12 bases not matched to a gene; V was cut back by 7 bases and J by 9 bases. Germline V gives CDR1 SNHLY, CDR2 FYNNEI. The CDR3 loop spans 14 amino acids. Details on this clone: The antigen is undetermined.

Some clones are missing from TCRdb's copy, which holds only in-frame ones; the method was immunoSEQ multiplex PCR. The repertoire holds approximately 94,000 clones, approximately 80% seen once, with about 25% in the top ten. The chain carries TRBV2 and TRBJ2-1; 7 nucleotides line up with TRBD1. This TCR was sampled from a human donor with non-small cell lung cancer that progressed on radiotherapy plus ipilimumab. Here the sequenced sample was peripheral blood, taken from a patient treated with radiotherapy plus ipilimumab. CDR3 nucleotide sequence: TGTGCCAGCAAGGGGGACAGCACTTCGGGTGAGCAGTTCTTC. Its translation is CASKGDSTSGEQFF.